This is a list of T cell receptor beta chains from one sample in a study of early T cells in non-severe SARS-CoV-2 infection. Each CDR3 protein is one row after TCRdb ran MiXCR on the 5' RACE reads. Of fewer than 60,000 distinct CDR3 sequences listed, about 10% are singletons. Sequencing was done on a sample of whole blood. These receptors originate from an adult who was a healthcare worker with PCR-confirmed SARS-CoV-2 infection or an uninfected control (not recorded which). Each CDR3 is given with its conserved first and last residue. A D gene is named only where the DNA matches it firmly. The listing skips clone size in some rows; elsewhere it reads once, few, many or a size class.

clone_size,v_call,d_call,j_call,cdr3_aa,cdr3_nt
.,TRBV5-1,.,TRBJ1-2,CASSLEGSYYGYTF,TGCGCCAGCAGCTTGGAGGGCAGCTACTATGGCTACACCTTC
few,TRBV4-2,.,TRBJ1-2,CASSQDALETFYGYTF,TGTGCCAGCAGCCAGGATGCCCTTGAGACCTTCTATGGCTACACCTTC
many,TRBV28,.,TRBJ2-5,CASSPIGTETQYF,TGTGCCAGCAGCCCAATAGGGACTGAGACCCAGTACTTC
many,TRBV9,.,TRBJ2-3,CASSVAGITDTQYF,TGTGCCAGCAGCGTAGCAGGGATAACAGATACGCAGTATTTT
many,TRBV4-1,.,TRBJ2-1,CASSQENGQKQFF,TGCGCCAGCAGCCAAGAAAACGGACAGAAGCAGTTCTTC
many,TRBV11-2,.,TRBJ1-1,CASTLGGRTEAFF,TGTGCCAGCACCTTAGGAGGGCGAACTGAAGCTTTCTTT
.,TRBV4-2,.,TRBJ2-2,CASSLLTVAGELFF,TGTGCCAGCAGCCTTCTCACCGTCGCGGGGGAGCTGTTTTTT
many,TRBV7-2,.,TRBJ2-7,CASSLTVDGISSYEQYF,TGTGCCAGCAGCTTAACGGTAGACGGGATCTCCTCCTACGAGCAGTACTTC
.,TRBV27,.,TRBJ1-5,CASASRVSGGAQHF,TGTGCCAGCGCCTCCAGAGTCAGTGGGGGGGCCCAGCATTTT
.,TRBV28,.,TRBJ1-1,CASSSAGTEAFF,TGTGCCAGCAGTTCCGCGGGAACTGAAGCTTTCTTT
few,TRBV7-8,.,TRBJ2-7,CASSLGEWGARYEQYF,TGTGCCAGCAGCTTAGGGGAGTGGGGGGCCAGGTACGAGCAGTACTTC
many,TRBV2,.,TRBJ1-5,CASKEDGPSNQPQHF,TGTGCCAGCAAAGAGGACGGTCCTAGCAATCAGCCCCAGCATTTT
many,TRBV7-2,.,TRBJ2-5,CASSPGVGLETQYF,TGTGCCAGCAGCCCGGGGGTGGGGCTGGAGACCCAGTACTTC
many,TRBV6-2/TRBV6-3,TRBD1,TRBJ2-7,CASREDRQGQDEQYF,TGTGCCAGCAGGGAGGACCGACAGGGTCAGGACGAGCAGTACTTC
many,TRBV6-5,TRBD1,TRBJ1-2,CASSPGGSYGYTF,TGTGCCAGCAGCCCAGGGGGCAGCTATGGCTACACCTTC
many,TRBV20-1,.,TRBJ2-1,CSAHPLGGVGNEQFF,TGCAGTGCTCATCCCCTAGGGGGAGTCGGCAATGAGCAGTTCTTC
many,TRBV27,.,TRBJ1-5,CASSLSLRPGYSQPQHF,TGTGCCAGCAGTTTATCCCTCCGGCCTGGGTATTCGCAGCCCCAGCATTTT
.,TRBV6-2/TRBV6-3,.,TRBJ2-1,CASSYKGGEQFF,TGTGCCAGCAGTTACAAGGGGGGTGAGCAGTTCTTC
many,TRBV4-1,TRBD2,TRBJ2-1,CASSPQGLAGHEQFF,TGCGCCAGCAGCCCCCAGGGACTAGCGGGGCATGAGCAGTTCTTC
many,TRBV7-6,.,TRBJ2-1,CASSLRNAGAYNEQFF,TGTGCCAGCAGCTTACGTAATGCTGGGGCCTACAATGAGCAGTTCTTC
many,TRBV5-4,TRBD2,TRBJ2-1,CASSHGTIPYEQFF,TGTGCCAGCAGCCATGGGACTATCCCATATGAGCAGTTCTTC
few,TRBV4-2,.,TRBJ1-5,CASSQDLAGYSNQPQHF,TGTGCCAGCAGCCAAGATCTAGCGGGGTATAGCAATCAGCCCCAGCATTTT
many,TRBV29-1,.,TRBJ2-7,CSVEDERGSSYEQYF,TGCAGCGTTGAAGATGAGAGGGGTAGTTCCTACGAGCAGTACTTC
few,TRBV4-3,.,TRBJ1-2,CASSQEYRAPGYTF,TGCGCCAGCAGCCAAGAATACAGGGCTCCTGGCTACACCTTC
.,TRBV4-3,.,TRBJ2-1,CASSQGRYSYNEQFF,TGCGCCAGCAGCCAAGGCCGGTACTCCTACAATGAGCAGTTCTTC
many,TRBV7-8,.,TRBJ1-3,CASSSGPAGGNTIYF,TGTGCCAGCAGCTCCGGACCAGCGGGAGGAAACACCATATATTTT
many,TRBV29-1,.,TRBJ1-3,CSAADFSGNTIYF,TGCAGCGCCGCTGATTTCTCTGGAAACACCATATATTTT
.,TRBV20-1,.,TRBJ2-3,CSARDDSRGTDTQYF,TGCAGTGCTAGAGATGACTCACGGGGCACAGATACGCAGTATTTT
many,TRBV7-2,TRBD2,TRBJ2-7,CASSYLAGAEQYF,TGTGCCAGCAGCTATTTGGCGGGAGCCGAGCAGTACTTC
.,TRBV12-5,TRBD2,TRBJ2-5,CASGLYGGETQYF,TGTGCTAGTGGTTTGTACGGGGGGGAGACCCAGTACTTC
many,TRBV6-1,.,TRBJ1-1,CASSPVVARQNTEAFF,TGTGCCAGCAGTCCTGTCGTAGCCCGACAGAACACTGAAGCTTTCTTT
few,TRBV6-5,.,TRBJ1-2,CASSYVGGNGYTF,TGTGCCAGCAGTTATGTGGGGGGGAATGGCTACACCTTC
many,TRBV7-2,TRBD1,TRBJ2-1,CASSSEGAGYNEQFF,TGTGCCAGCAGCTCAGAGGGGGCGGGCTACAATGAGCAGTTCTTC
few,TRBV7-9,.,TRBJ1-5,CASSLGTAGANQPQHF,TGTGCCAGCAGCTTAGGTACGGCAGGGGCCAATCAGCCCCAGCATTTT
medium-sized,TRBV4-3,.,TRBJ2-1,CASSQDWASYNEQFF,TGCGCCAGCAGCCAAGATTGGGCCTCCTACAATGAGCAGTTCTTC
.,TRBV7-2,.,TRBJ2-5,CASSLVGEDWEETQYF,TGTGCCAGCAGCTTAGTAGGAGAGGATTGGGAAGAGACCCAGTACTTC
many,TRBV5-4,TRBD1,TRBJ2-7,CASSLETGVEQYF,TGTGCCAGCAGCCTAGAAACAGGGGTCGAGCAGTACTTC
few,TRBV10-3,TRBD2,TRBJ2-3,CAIRETSGDSDTQYF,TGTGCCATCAGGGAGACTAGCGGGGACTCAGATACGCAGTATTTT
many,TRBV11-3,.,TRBJ2-2,CASSLSAGHPGSCFF,.
.,TRBV6-2/TRBV6-3,.,TRBJ1-1,CASSYSITGPEAFF,TGTGCCAGCAGTTACTCGATAACGGGACCTGAAGCTTTCTTT
.,TRBV20-1,.,TRBJ2-1,CSASQPMRGQFF,TGCAGTGCTAGCCAACCTATGAGGGGCCAGTTCTTC
few,TRBV25-1,.,TRBJ2-7,CASSEAGSLSYEQYF,TGTGCCAGCAGTGAAGCCGGGTCCCTCTCCTACGAGCAGTACTTC
many,TRBV9,TRBD2,TRBJ2-5,CASSPGTSGGLQETQYF,TGTGCCAGCAGCCCGGGGACTAGCGGGGGGCTCCAAGAGACCCAGTACTTC